This TCR beta chain is drawn from a study of Graves' ophthalmopathy and Graves' hyperthyroidism listed by TCRdb under 2018. Regarding the study in general: Peripheral blood was collected at initial diagnosis, before any treatment. To tell Graves' ophthalmopathy apart from Graves' hyperthyroidism, and to predict which patients would progress to ophthalmopathy, the study relied on TCR beta repertoire signatures. After sampling, hyperthyroidism patients received methimazole starting at 30 mg daily, and ophthalmopathy patients received high-dose intravenous methylprednisolone. To explore V-J signatures distinguishing ophthalmopathy from hyperthyroidism, a discovery set of around 97 patients (around 42 ophthalmopathy, some 57 stable hyperthyroidism) was enrolled. In total, under 150 blood samples were TCR-sequenced: some 40 ophthalmopathy, some 75 hyperthyroidism and approximately 17 hyperthyroidism-to-ophthalmopathy patients. An independent validation cohort was composed of roughly 19 hyperthyroidism patients and over 15 patients who later progressed from hyperthyroidism to ophthalmopathy. In several hyperthyroidism patients, the T-cell repertoire of thyroid tissue was compared with the T-cell repertoire of blood. What the authors observed across the whole study: Sample size was not statistically predetermined, and group allocation was not concealed from the investigators. In validation, the model predicted ophthalmopathy progression with about 70% sensitivity and roughly 72% specificity; roughly 11 predicted patients were CT-confirmed with GO in a median of approximately six months. Most expanded thyroid clonotypes with a frequency above 0.001 also appeared in blood, which suggests that blood repertoires may reflect the immune response in the thyroid. In cross-validation, the 13-signature model distinguished ophthalmopathy from stable hyperthyroidism with 87.88% sensitivity and 81% to 82% specificity, while in the test set the corresponding values were about 80% and 75%.

Ophthalmopathy patients had moderately to severely active disease, Clinical Activity Score of at least 3, NOSPECS grade of at least 4, and disease duration under 3 months. Anyone with other autoimmune diseases, uncontrolled infections, pregnancy or lactation was excluded from the study. Clinical symptoms, serum thyroxine, TRAb, thyroid ultrasound and orbital computed tomography formed the basis of the diagnosis. PBMCs were isolated from more than 8 ml of fresh peripheral blood by Ficoll-Paque density gradient centrifugation. Total RNA was extracted with Trizol reagent and quality-checked on an Agilent 2100 Bioanalyzer. CDR1 and CDR2 (DFQATT, SNEGSKA) derive from the germline V gene (reference sequence). There are 16 amino acids in the CDR3, from cysteine to phenylalanine inclusive. The read is trimmed to its CDR3 DNA, 48 bases read in frame from base 1. The junction shows trimming of 1 base on V and 2 bases on J, and the gene matches do not reach 10 bases of it.

This clonotype was recorded a few times. The antigen this receptor binds is unknown. One base away there is no much larger clone; base qualities are not given. For repertoire sequencing, TCR beta CDR3 regions were amplified from RNA transcripts. The first round was an RT-PCR using HTBI primers with the Qiagen OneStep RT-PCR kit, and this first round was followed by a second-round multiplex PCR, then size selection and purification. Sequencing of the libraries was carried out on an Illumina HiSeq2000 in paired-end mode with 100 bp reads. Per the original workflow: SOAPnuke was used to process the reads, removing any read that contained adapters or uncalled bases, had a mean Phred below 15, or lacked an exact match to the constant primer or identifier. High-quality paired reads were merged with COPE v1.2.5. Each unique nucleotide sequence was defined as a clonotype, and clonotypes were aligned to IMGT TRB V, D and J references with MiTCR v1.1. Only V-J combinations with frequency above 0.0001 were analysed, covering approximately 99% of repertoires. For each V-J combination, a TCR clonal expansion and chaos score was defined as the ratio of F50 clonal expansion to chaos observed in the TCRdist matrix. Features were reduced by Welch's t-statistics and random forest to approximately 12 V-J combinations, which fed a naive Bayes classifier. The similarity between thyroid and blood repertoires was quantified using the Morisita-Horn index. TCRdb passed the public sequencing reads through fastp at Q25 and MiXCR, retaining productive beta sequences. CDR3 protein duplicates are merged, each entry listing the most common genes and DNA. TCRdb, rather than the study authors, made the V and J calls. The sample yields around 670,000 distinct CDR3 sequences; 40% were counted once. Approximately 43% of the sample is taken by the ten largest.

The receptor was isolated from an adult man with Graves' ophthalmopathy. Sequences were obtained from peripheral blood. The chain uses TRBV20-1 and TRBJ2-5; TRBD2 lines up with 7 middle nucleotides. CDR3 region: CSARVPAGRGQETQYF. The DNA sequence is as follows: TGCAGTGCTAGAGTGCCAGCGGGGCGGGGACAAGAGACCCAGTACTTC.